These 32 T cell receptor beta chains originate from one sample sequenced in a study of T cells in localized non-small cell lung cancer. Only in-frame clones appear in the TCRdb table, and some are missing; sequencing was by immunoSEQ multiplex PCR. The sample carries approximately 25,000 clones, roughly 88% recorded once. Source: peripheral blood, taken before any cancer treatment. These receptors all come from a woman aged 40-69 years with stage I lung adenocarcinoma.

The chain has TRBV28 and TRBJ1-1; no definite D call. The V gene lost 1 base and the J gene lost 5 bases, with 11 bases spanning the gap. Germline-derived CDR1 and CDR2 are MDHEN and SYDVKM. This CDR3 has 14 amino acids. DNA for the CDR3: TGTGCCAGCAGTTTATTGTCGCGGGATACTGAAGCTTTCTTT. Translating gives CASSLLSRDTEAFF.

This clone has a single count. V and J are TRBV18 and TRBJ1-2, with D perhaps matching TRBD1 (5 bases). The CDR3 totals 17 residues. Germline V gene sequence: CDR1 KGHSH, CDR2 LQKENI. Trimming took 3 bases from V and 3 from J, leaving 20 bases between them. The CDR3, as DNA: TGTGCCAGCTCACCTTCCGAAAGGAGACCGGGGGACTATGGCTACACCTTC. Protein sequence: CASSPSERRPGDYGYTF.

The rearrangement links TRBV7-8 to TRBJ2-3; D gene ambiguous. Trimming cost V 7 bases and J 5 bases, with 19 bases left between them. Germline loops: CDR1 SGHVS, CDR2 FQNEAQ. The CDR3 loop spans 15 amino acids. CDR3 sequence: CASNPQVSLGDTQYF. The CDR3 DNA sequence: TGTGCCAGCAACCCTCAGGTTTCCCTCGGAGATACGCAGTATTTT. The variable domain in full, with the rest retrieved from reference TRBV7-8 and TRBJ2-3, is GAGVSQSPRYKVAKRGQDVALRCDPISGHVSLFWYQQALGQGPEFLTYFQNEAQLDKSGLPSDRFFAERPEGSVSTLKIQRTQQEDSAVYLCASNPQVSLGDTQYFGPGTRLTVL.

For the CDR3, the DNA is TGTGCCAGCAGCTTAGGTACCGTGAATTCACCCCTCCACTTT. Amino acid sequence: CASSLGTVNSPLHF. This chain joins TRBV7-9 and TRBJ1-6, with D unclear. The germline V gene encodes CDR1 SEHNR and CDR2 FQNEAQ (reference sequence). This CDR3 contains 14 residues. Trimming left V 1 base short and J 7 bases short, with 8 bases between.

The genes are TRBV29-1 and TRBJ2-7, with 7 bases aligning to TRBD1. Germline values: CDR1 SQVTM, CDR2 ANQGSEA. CDR3 length: 11 residues. With 6 bases clipped from V and 4 bases from J, the junction kept 3 bases outside the gene matches. The CDR3 DNA reads as TGCAGCGTCGGGACAGATTACGAGCAGTACTTC. Residues: CSVGTDYEQYF.

CDR3 sequence (DNA): TGCGCCAGCAGCCAAGATGACCGCACAGATACGCAGTATTTT. This translates into CASSQDDRTDTQYF. The chain joins TRBV4-3 to TRBJ2-3; unclear D gene. Trimming pared 0 bases from V and 1 base from J, leaving 5 bases between. The CDR3 extends over 14 amino acids. Germline CDR1 LGHNA, CDR2 YSLEER.

The V and J genes are TRBV18 and TRBJ2-7; 9 bases are a match to TRBD2. CDR1 is KGHSH, CDR2 LQKENI, per germline. This CDR3 comprises 17 residues. With 4 bases clipped from V and 6 bases from J, the junction kept 16 bases outside the gene matches. This chain's CDR3 is CASSQDSGSASKGEQYF. The CDR3 DNA follows: TGTGCCAGCTCACAAGATAGCGGGAGTGCGAGTAAAGGCGAGCAGTACTTC.

This clone was seen a single time. The J gene is TRBJ2-7, the V gene TRBV29-1; TRBD2 agrees at 8 bases. Germline CDR1 reads SQVTM; CDR2 reads ANQGSEA. The CDR3 consists of 13 residues. Germline trimming cut 4 bases from V and 0 bases from J; bases unmatched to any gene: 2. Here the CDR3 DNA reads TGCAGCGTTGCGGGAGGGCCCTCCTACGAGCAGTACTTC. Translated: CSVAGGPSYEQYF.

The V and J genes are TRBV6-1 and TRBJ1-2; D may be TRBD1 (6 bases). The CDR3 spans 13 residues. Trimming pared 5 bases from V and 4 bases from J, leaving 11 bases between. From germline, CDR1 is MNHNS and CDR2 SASEGT. The chain's CDR3 is CASSNLGGYGYTF. The DNA for the CDR3 is TGTGCCAGCAGTAACCTAGGGGGCTATGGCTACACCTTC.

The CDR3 spells CASSLGPPVSYNEQFF. CDR3 nucleotide sequence: TGTGCCAGCAGCTTAGGCCCGCCAGTCTCCTACAATGAGCAGTTCTTC. V gene TRBV13 combines with J gene TRBJ2-1, with D unclear. V was pared by 0 bases and J by 0 bases, with 9 bases between. The CDR3 extends over 16 amino acids. Per the germline V gene, CDR1 is PRHDT and CDR2 is FYEKMQ (reference sequence).

This chain's CDR3 is CASSYSLAGAYNEQFF. The CDR3, as DNA: TGTGCCAGCAGTTACTCCCTAGCGGGGGCCTACAATGAGCAGTTCTTC. This rearrangement joins TRBV6-6 to TRBJ2-1; TRBD2 agrees at 10 bases. The V gene end was trimmed by 0 bases and the J gene end by 2 bases; junction bases not matched to a gene: 1. This CDR3 has 16 residues. Germline V lookup: CDR1 MNHNY, CDR2 SVGAGI (reference sequence).

The chain uses TRBV4-1 and TRBJ2-2; 15 bases map to TRBD2. The CDR3 length is 17 residues. J lost 4 bases, V lost 4 bases, and 4 bases had no gene match. Germline CDR1 reads MGHRA; CDR2 reads YSYEKL. In DNA, the CDR3 is TGCGCCAGCAGCCCCAGGACTAGCGGGAGGGGCACCGGGGAGCTGTTTTTT. Protein: CASSPRTSGRGTGELFF.

The chain has TRBV7-9 and TRBJ1-1; D ambiguous. Trimming cost V 5 bases and J 4 bases, with 11 bases left between them. The CDR3 is 13 residues long. Germline-derived CDR1 and CDR2 are SEHNR and FQNEAQ (reference sequence). CDR3 DNA sequence: TGTGCCAGCAGCCCCCTGGAGGCCACTGAAGCTTTCTTT. Translating gives CASSPLEATEAFF. The full variable domain, with the rest looked up from reference TRBV7-9 and TRBJ1-1, is DTGVSQNPRHKITKRGQNVTFRCDPISEHNRLYWYRQTLGQGPEFLTYFQNEAQLEKSRLLSDRFSAERPKGSFSTLEIQRTEQGDSAMYLCASSPLEATEAFFGQGTRLTVV.

The rearrangement uses TRBV19 and TRBJ1-3, with unresolved D. CDR3 length: 17 amino acids. V lost 6 bases, J lost 5 bases, and 23 bases lay in between. Germline CDR1 reads LNHDA; CDR2 reads SQIVND (reference sequence). Here the CDR3 DNA reads TGTGCCAGTAGCCGAAGGAGGAGGGAGTTAGAAAGAAACACCATATATTTT. It codes for CASSRRRRELERNTIYF.

The V call is TRBV5-4, the J call TRBJ2-7, with 8 nucleotides matching TRBD2. The V segment lost 4 bases and the J segment 5 bases; nucleotides outside the gene matches: 14. Germline CDR1 and CDR2: SGHNT and YYREEE (reference sequence). This CDR3 has 16 amino acids. CDR3 DNA: TGTGCCAGCAGCAGAAGAGCGGGAGAAGGGTTCCACGAGCAGTACTTC. Translated, it gives CASSRRAGEGFHEQYF.

The chain carries TRBV10-3 and TRBJ1-1; perhaps TRBD1 as D (5 bases). There are 13 residues in the CDR3. The germline CDR1 and CDR2 sequences are ENHRY and SYGVKD. V was clipped by 8 bases and J by 6 bases, with 16 bases between them. CDR3 nucleotides: TGTGCCATCGTGGGGGAATGGGGCGCTGAAGCTTTCTTT. Its translation is CAIVGEWGAEAFF.

The J gene is TRBJ2-5, the V gene TRBV2; D not resolved. Germline V lookup: CDR1 SNHLY, CDR2 FYNNEI. V dropped 10 bases and J dropped 4 bases, with 10 bases sitting between them. This CDR3 is built from 11 residues. This CDR3 reads CAKGLGETQYF. CDR3 bases: TGTGCCAAGGGCCTAGGAGAGACCCAGTACTTC. The full variable domain, rest sourced from reference TRBV2 and TRBJ2-5, is EPEVTQTPSHQVTQMGQEVILRCVPISNHLYFYWYRQILGQKVEFLVSFYNNEISEKSEIFDDQFSVERPDGSNFTLKIRSTKLEDSAMYFCAKGLGETQYFGPGTRLLVL.

V gene TRBV5-6 combines with J gene TRBJ2-3, with TRBD2 identical over 7 bases. Germline V gene sequence: CDR1 SGHDT, CDR2 YYEEEE. The CDR3 runs to 15 residues. The V segment lost 1 base and the J segment 2 bases; nucleotides outside the gene matches: 4. CDR3 amino acids: CASSLLLAATDTQYF. The DNA of the CDR3 is TGTGCCAGCAGCTTGCTGCTAGCGGCCACAGATACGCAGTATTTT.

This chain uses TRBV28 with TRBJ1-6; D remains ambiguous. Trimming left V 0 bases short and J 0 bases short, with 12 bases between. The CDR3 consists of 18 residues. The germline CDR1 and CDR2 sequences are MDHEN and SYDVKM. The CDR3 loop is CASSLWPGLSSYNSPLHF. CDR3 in DNA: TGTGCCAGCAGTTTATGGCCAGGATTAAGCTCCTATAATTCACCCCTCCACTTT.

This chain links TRBV18 with TRBJ2-7; 7 bases match TRBD2. J lost 4 bases, V lost 2 bases, and 8 bases had no gene match. This CDR3 region has 15 residues. CDR1 is KGHSH and CDR2 is LQKENI in the germline V gene. DNA for the CDR3: TGTGCCAGCTCACCAACCACTAGCGCTTATTACGAGCAGTACTTC. Translation: CASSPTTSAYYEQYF.

This clone was counted a few times. The J gene is TRBJ2-2, the V gene TRBV4-2, with D hard to call. Germline V CDR1 and CDR2: LGHNA, YNFKEQ. The CDR3 contains 15 residues. Trimming cost V 0 bases and J 3 bases, with 8 bases left between them. Here the CDR3 DNA reads TGTGCCAGCAGCCAAGATGGACCGGACACCGGGGAGCTGTTTTTT. Its translation: CASSQDGPDTGELFF.

This clone was recorded only once. The chain is built from TRBV19 and TRBJ2-2, with D possibly TRBD1 on 5 matching bases. The CDR3 consists of 12 residues. Germline values: CDR1 LNHDA, CDR2 SQIVND (reference sequence). V was pared by 7 bases and J by 6 bases, with 9 bases between. The CDR3 loop is CASTPRAGELFF. The CDR3 nucleotides are TGTGCCAGTACCCCCAGGGCCGGGGAGCTGTTTTTT. Using reference TRBV19 and TRBJ2-2 for the parts outside the CDR3, the full variable domain is DGGITQSPKYLFRKEGQNVTLSCEQNLNHDAMYWYRQDPGQGLRLIYYSQIVNDFQKGDIAEGYSVSREKKESFPLTVTSAQKNPTAFYLCASTPRAGELFFGEGSRLTVL.

This clone was detected only once. The chain is built from TRBV19 and TRBJ1-1; a weak D match, TRBD1 (6 bases). The CDR3 covers 14 residues. The V gene lost 5 bases and the J gene lost 5 bases, with 15 bases spanning the gap. The germline gives CDR1 LNHDA, CDR2 SQIVND (reference sequence). In DNA, the CDR3 is TGTGCCAGTAGTTTAATAAGGGGGGGTACTGAAGCTTTCTTT. Translated, it gives CASSLIRGGTEAFF.

This clone was recorded only once. This chain connects TRBV5-1 to TRBJ2-4; 9 nucleotides match TRBD1. The V gene's germline CDR1 is SGHRS and CDR2 YFSETQ. J was trimmed by 12 bases and V by 0 bases; bases with no gene match: 4. The CDR3 consists of 13 residues. Written as DNA, the CDR3 is TGCGCCAGCAGCTTGGTCGGACAGGGGAATCAGTACTTC. It codes for CASSLVGQGNQYF.

In its sample, this clone was seen a few times. V usage is TRBV7-9 and J usage is TRBJ2-3, with 10 bases aligning to TRBD2. The germline V gene has CDR1 SEHNR and CDR2 FQNEAQ (reference sequence). The CDR3 spans 16 residues. The V and J ends lost 4 bases and 2 bases, in that order; junction bases with no gene match: 6. The chain's CDR3 is CASSSNLAGVTDTQYF. DNA for the CDR3: TGTGCCAGCAGCTCCAACCTAGCGGGGGTCACAGATACGCAGTATTTT.

Only one count was recorded for this clone. The J gene is TRBJ2-1, the V gene TRBV5-6; D not resolved. The CDR3 has 15 residues. The V and J ends lost 3 bases and 5 bases respectively, with 15 bases between them. Germline values: CDR1 SGHDT, CDR2 YYEEEE. The CDR3 sequence: CASSSDPYSDNEQFF. CDR3 DNA sequence: TGTGCCAGCAGCTCGGATCCTTACAGCGACAATGAGCAGTTCTTC.

This clone was picked up one time. V is TRBV29-1 and J is TRBJ2-2; D is perhaps TRBD1 or TRBD2 (6 bases each). CDR1 and CDR2 (germline): SQVTM, ANQGSEA. This CDR3 is 14 amino acids long. V lost 4 bases and J lost 4, with 13 bases in between. CDR3 sequence: CSVGGASTTGELFF. DNA of the CDR3: TGCAGCGTTGGGGGGGCTAGTACCACCGGGGAGCTGTTTTTT.

This clone came up a few times. The genes are TRBV6-5 and TRBJ2-2; 9 bases fit TRBD1. CDR3 length: 15 residues. The germline V gene has CDR1 MNHEY and CDR2 SVGAGI. V lost 7 bases and J lost 4; bases outside the gene matches: 7. The CDR3 nucleotides read TGTGCCAGCACCAACAGACAGGGGGGCACCGGGGAGCTGTTTTTT. This gives the protein CASTNRQGGTGELFF.

The rearrangement links TRBV27 to TRBJ1-2; 8 nucleotides align to TRBD1. The V gene end was trimmed by 6 bases and the J gene end by 4 bases; junction bases not matched to a gene: 7. This CDR3 is 14 amino acids long. Germline loops: CDR1 MNHEY, CDR2 SMNVEV (reference sequence). In nucleotides, the CDR3 is TGTGCCAGCAGAGGACAGGGTGTCGGCTATGGCTACACCTTC. Translated: CASRGQGVGYGYTF.

This sequence joins TRBV7-6 and TRBJ1-1, with 8 bases that match TRBD1. Germline assignment: CDR1 SGHVS and CDR2 FNYEAQ. Trimming removed 5 bases from V and 2 bases from J; junction bases left unmatched: 13. CDR3 length: 17 amino acids. This CDR3 is CASSQKTGQGKNTEAFF. DNA for the CDR3: TGTGCCAGCAGCCAAAAGACAGGACAGGGTAAAAACACTGAAGCTTTCTTT.

This clone was counted between two and nine times. The rearrangement joins TRBV18 to TRBJ2-3; the match to TRBD1 covers 7 bases. Looked up from germline, CDR1 is KGHSH and CDR2 is LQKENI. CDR3 size: 18 residues. V lost 2 bases, J lost 2 bases, and 13 bases stayed unmatched. CDR3: CASSPSFSQGIDTDTQYF. For the CDR3, the DNA is TGTGCCAGCTCACCAAGCTTCTCACAGGGGATAGACACAGATACGCAGTATTTT. Complete variable domain (other parts from reference TRBV18 and TRBJ2-3): NAGVMQNPRHLVRRRGQEARLRCSPMKGHSHVYWYRQLPEEGLKFMVYLQKENIIDESGMPKERFSAEFPKEGPSILRIQQVVRGDSAAYFCASSPSFSQGIDTDTQYFGPGTRLTVL.

V usage is TRBV5-1 and J usage is TRBJ2-1, with 7 bases aligning to TRBD2. CDR3 size: 12 residues. Germline loops: CDR1 SGHRS, CDR2 YFSETQ. Trimming took 3 bases from V and 8 from J; bases not matched to a gene: 2. The CDR3 nucleotides read TGCGCCAGCAGCTCCCTAGCGGATGAGCAGTTCTTC. This sequence encodes CASSSLADEQFF.